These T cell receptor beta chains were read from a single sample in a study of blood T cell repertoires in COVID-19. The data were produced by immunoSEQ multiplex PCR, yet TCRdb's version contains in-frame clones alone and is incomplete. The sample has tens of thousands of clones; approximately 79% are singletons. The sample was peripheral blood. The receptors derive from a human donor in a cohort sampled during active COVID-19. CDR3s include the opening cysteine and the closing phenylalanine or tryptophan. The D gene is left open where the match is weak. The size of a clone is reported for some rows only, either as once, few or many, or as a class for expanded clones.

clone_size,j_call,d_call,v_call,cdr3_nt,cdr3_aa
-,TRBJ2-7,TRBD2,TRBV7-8,TGTGCCAGCAGCCGAGTCGGGGCTAGCGGGAGGCTCTCCTACGAGCAGTACTTC,CASSRVGASGRLSYEQYF
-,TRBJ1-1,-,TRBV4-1,TGCGCCAGCAGCCAAGAGGCAGGGGTGTCGAACACTGAAGCTTTCTTT,CASSQEAGVSNTEAFF
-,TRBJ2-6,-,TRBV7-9,TGTGCCCGTCCCGTTCGAAGCGGGGCCAACGTCCTGACTTTC,CARPVRSGANVLTF
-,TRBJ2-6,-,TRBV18,TGTGCCAGCTCACCACCTACAGGGAGGGACGCTGGGGCCAACGTCCTGACTTTC,CASSPPTGRDAGANVLTF
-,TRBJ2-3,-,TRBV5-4,TGTGCCAGCAGCTTGGATTGGGGACTGACTAGCACAGATACGCAGTATTTT,CASSLDWGLTSTDTQYF
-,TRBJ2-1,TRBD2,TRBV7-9,TGTGCCAGCAGCAGGGGACTAGCGGGAGCAACTTACAATGAGCAGTTCTTC,CASSRGLAGATYNEQFF
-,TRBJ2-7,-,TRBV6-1,TGTGCCAGCAGTGAAGCACGGGTCCAGGGTAGGATCTACGAGCAGTACTTC,CASSEARVQGRIYEQYF
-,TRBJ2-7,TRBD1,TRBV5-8,TGTGCCAGCAGCCTAGGGACAGGCGGGCAGTACTTC,CASSLGTGGQYF
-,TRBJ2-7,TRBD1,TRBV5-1,TGCGCCAGCAGCTTGGCAGGGGACAGGCCCTACGAGCAGTACTTC,CASSLAGDRPYEQYF
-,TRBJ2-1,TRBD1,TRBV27,TGTGCCAGCAGTACTCGACAGGGCCGCTACAATGAGCAGTTCTTC,CASSTRQGRYNEQFF
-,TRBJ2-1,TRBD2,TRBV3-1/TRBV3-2,TGTGCCAGCCGCCGGGTTAGCGGGGGGCGAACCTACAATGAGCAGTTCTTC,CASRRVSGGRTYNEQFF
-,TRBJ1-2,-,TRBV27,TGTGCCAGCAGTTCAAACACCAACTATGGCTACACCTTC,CASSSNTNYGYTF
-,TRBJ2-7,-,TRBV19,TGTGCCAGTAGTATTTACACCAACACAGAGCAGTACTTC,CASSIYTNTEQYF
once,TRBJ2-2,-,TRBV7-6,TGTGCCAGCAGCCTCAGTCAGGGTTACGGGGAGCTGTTTTTT,CASSLSQGYGELFF
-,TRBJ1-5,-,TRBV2,TGTGCCAGCAGTCCACAGTACAATCAGCCCCAGCATTTT,CASSPQYNQPQHF
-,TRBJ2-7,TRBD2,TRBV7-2,TGTGCCAGCAGCGTTGCTAGCGGGAGCTCCTACGAGCAGTACTTC,CASSVASGSSYEQYF
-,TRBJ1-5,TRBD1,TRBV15,TGTGCCACCAGCAGAGGCCCCGACAGGGACCGTCAGCCCCAGCATTTT,CATSRGPDRDRQPQHF
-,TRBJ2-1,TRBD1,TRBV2,TGTGCCAGCAGTGGGGACAGGGGGAATGAGCAGTTCTTC,CASSGDRGNEQFF
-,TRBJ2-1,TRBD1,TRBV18,TGTGCCAGCTCGCGAGGGGGACAGGGTCGTGGTGAGCAGTTCTTC,CASSRGGQGRGEQFF
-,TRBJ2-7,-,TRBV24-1,TGTGCCACCAGTGATTTGCGTGAGCAGTACTTC,CATSDLREQYF
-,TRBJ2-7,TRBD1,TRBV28,TGTGCCAGCAGACGGACAGGGACCTCCTACGAGCAGTACTTC,CASRRTGTSYEQYF
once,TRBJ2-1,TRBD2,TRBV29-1,TGCAGCGTTGGGCGACTAGCGGAGTACAATGAGCAGTTCTTC,CSVGRLAEYNEQFF
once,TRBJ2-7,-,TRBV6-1,TGTGCCAGCAGTGAAAAGCCGGACTCGTACTACGAGCAGTACTTC,CASSEKPDSYYEQYF
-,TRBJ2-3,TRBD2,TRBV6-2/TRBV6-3,TGTGCCAGCAGCGGACTAGCGGGGATAGATACGCAGTATTTT,CASSGLAGIDTQYF
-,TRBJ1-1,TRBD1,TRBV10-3,TGTGCCATCAGTGACCTGGACAGGGGATTGAACACTGAAGCTTTCTTT,CAISDLDRGLNTEAFF
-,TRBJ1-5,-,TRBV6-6,TGTGCCAGCAGTCCTCCAGGGAAAAATCAGCCCCAGCATTTT,CASSPPGKNQPQHF
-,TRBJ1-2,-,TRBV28,TGTGCCAGCAGTTTAGGGGGGGGCGTCAGGTATGGCTACACCTTC,CASSLGGGVRYGYTF
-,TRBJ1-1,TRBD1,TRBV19,TGTGCCAGTACCCCCCGGGACAGGGCTTTTATTACTGAAGCTTTCTTT,CASTPRDRAFITEAFF
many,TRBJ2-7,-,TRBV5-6,TGTGCCAGCAGCTTGCGCCTAGCGAACTACGAGCAGTACTTC,CASSLRLANYEQYF
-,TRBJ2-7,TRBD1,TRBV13,TGTGCCAGCAGCAAAGAGACAGGGTATTCTTCCGAGCAGTACTTC,CASSKETGYSSEQYF
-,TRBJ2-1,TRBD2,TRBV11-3,TGTGCCAGCAGCGGGGGACTAGCGGGAGATGAGCAGTTCTTC,CASSGGLAGDEQFF
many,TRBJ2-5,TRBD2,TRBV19,TGTGCCAGTAGTCTCGGACTAGCGGGAGGAGAGACCCAGTACTTC,CASSLGLAGGETQYF
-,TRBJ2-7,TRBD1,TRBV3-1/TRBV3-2,TGTGCCAGCAGCGTTCAGGGGGCTTCCTACGAGCAGTACTTC,CASSVQGASYEQYF
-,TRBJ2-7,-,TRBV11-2,TGTGCCAGCAGCTTGGGACAACCGAGCAAGCAGTACTTC,CASSLGQPSKQYF
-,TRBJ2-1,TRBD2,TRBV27,TGTGCCAGCAGTTTATGGGGGGGTAGGGAGCAGTTCTTC,CASSLWGGREQFF
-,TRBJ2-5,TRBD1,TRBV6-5,TGTGCCAGCAGTACACAGGGGGCTCGGCAAGAGACCCAGTACTTC,CASSTQGARQETQYF
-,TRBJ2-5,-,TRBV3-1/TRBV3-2,TGTGCCAGCAGCCAAGATCTTTCTGGACAGATAGAGACCCAGTACTTC,CASSQDLSGQIETQYF
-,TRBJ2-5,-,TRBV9,TGTGCCAGCAGCGTAGGGCTCCAAGAGACCCAGTACTTC,CASSVGLQETQYF
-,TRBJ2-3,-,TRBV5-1,TGCGCCAGCAGCTTCTCGACAGACCGCACAGATACGCAGTATTTT,CASSFSTDRTDTQYF
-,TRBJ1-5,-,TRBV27,TGTGCCAGCAGTTCAGGGGATATACTCCAGCCCCAGCATTTT,CASSSGDILQPQHF